This section outlines one TCR beta chain sequence together with its context. The CDR3 is 14 residues long. Participants were placed into cohorts based on the clinical history they reported. The data were taken from a study of blood T cell repertoires in COVID-19. Profiling relied on immunoSEQ multiplex PCR, and the TCRdb table lists in-frame clones only, not all of them. The sample contains 100,000 or so clones, approximately 86% of which appear only once. The clonotype originates from a woman aged 45-65 years who had recovered from COVID-19. This rearrangement joins TRBV12-2 to TRBJ1-1; TRBD1, the table's D call, was not compared with the DNA. TRBV12-2 is an annotated pseudogene. The sequencing input was PBMCs or T cells enriched from blood (not recorded which). CDR3: CASRRFTGAPEAFF. CDR3 DNA sequence: TGTGCAAGTCGCCGGTTTACAGGAGCCCCTGAAGCTTTCTTT.